Presented here are 15 T cell receptor beta chains from one specimen sequenced in a study of cytomegalovirus exposure and HLA in healthy donors. This table comes from immunoSEQ multiplex PCR, and its TCRdb copy is limited to in-frame clones, with some not included. The table shows 68,000 or so clones, with 89% occurring only once. Sample: PBMCs. These receptors originate from a woman under 30 in good health and CMV-seronegative.

A few counts support this clone. This chain uses TRBV4-2 with TRBJ2-7, with 9 positions matching TRBD2. The CDR3 has 17 amino acids. Trimming removed 0 bases from V and 4 bases from J; junction bases left unmatched: 10. Germline V CDR1 and CDR2: LGHNA, YNFKEQ. CDR3 coding DNA: TGTGCCAGCAGCCAAGACTTCGCCAGCGGGGGGACGTACGAGCAGTACTTC. As protein: CASSQDFASGGTYEQYF.

The chain links TRBV4-1 to TRBJ2-3, with D maybe TRBD2 (5 bases). The CDR3 contains 14 residues. From germline, CDR1 is MGHRA and CDR2 YSYEKL. Trimming took 4 bases from V and 0 from J, leaving 8 bases between them. The CDR3 sequence is CASSRTPSTDTQYF. CDR3 in DNA: TGCGCCAGCAGCCGGACTCCTAGCACAGATACGCAGTATTTT.

V usage is TRBV30 and J usage is TRBJ2-1; possibly TRBD1 for D (7 bases). Trimming left V 3 bases short and J 7 bases short, with 13 bases between. The length of the CDR3 is 13 residues. Looked up from germline, CDR1 is GTSNPN and CDR2 is SVGIG (reference sequence). The CDR3 DNA reads as TGTGCCTGGAGGCGACAGGGAGGAAATGAGCAGTTCTTC. Its protein is CAWRRQGGNEQFF.

The chain has TRBV21-1 and TRBJ2-7; the table's D call TRBD1 went unverified against the DNA. TRBV21-1 is termed a pseudogene. CDR3 size: 14 residues. The CDR3 coding sequence is TGTGCCAGCAGCAAAGGGCCAGGGGGCTACGAGCAGTACTTC. Translated: CASSKGPGGYEQYF.

V and J are TRBV7-2 and TRBJ1-5; no firm D call. There are 15 residues in the CDR3. Germline V gene lookup returns CDR1 SGHTA and CDR2 FQGNSA. The V gene lost 1 base and the J gene lost 5 bases, with 12 bases spanning the gap. The CDR3 loop is CASSLVADIDQPQHF. The CDR3 DNA follows: TGTGCCAGCAGCTTAGTCGCGGATATCGATCAGCCCCAGCATTTT.

This clone was picked up a small number of times. This chain links TRBV5-5 with TRBJ2-1; TRBD2 might be the D (6 bases). This CDR3 spans 13 amino acids. Trimming shortened V by 2 bases and J by 6 bases, and 9 bases separated the two germline ends. Germline V lookup: CDR1 SGHKS, CDR2 YYEKEE (reference sequence). Here the CDR3 reads CASSFGGVNEQFF. The CDR3, as DNA: TGTGCCAGCAGCTTCGGCGGGGTCAATGAGCAGTTCTTC. The complete variable domain, with remaining parts taken from reference TRBV5-5 and TRBJ2-1, reads DAGVTQSPTHLIKTRGQQVTLRCSPISGHKSVSWYQQVLGQGPQFIFQYYEKEERGRGNFPDRFSARQFPNYSSELNVNALLLGDSALYLCASSFGGVNEQFFGPGTRLTVL.

The chain links TRBV27 to TRBJ2-3; 8 nucleotides line up with TRBD2. Germline CDR1 reads MNHEY; CDR2 reads SMNVEV (reference sequence). The trim removed 4 bases at V and 7 bases at J, leaving 10 bases unmatched. This CDR3 spans 15 amino acids. The DNA for the CDR3 is TGTGCCAGCAGTTCCCGCGGTAGCGGGGCAAATACGCAGTATTTT. Amino acid sequence: CASSSRGSGANTQYF.

The rearrangement links TRBV7-2 to TRBJ2-1; TRBD2 aligns across 9 bases. The CDR3 has 19 amino acids. CDR1 is SGHTA, CDR2 FQGNSA, per germline. V shed 1 base and J 4 bases; nucleotides not matched to a gene: 14. CDR3 coding DNA: TGTGCCAGCAGCTTAGGATCGCGGGGGGGCCTGGAGTCTTACAATGAGCAGTTCTTC. Protein: CASSLGSRGGLESYNEQFF.

V gene TRBV19 combines with J gene TRBJ2-7, with TRBD1 as a possible D gene (6 bases). CDR1 and CDR2 from the germline V gene are LNHDA and SQIVND (reference sequence). The V and J ends lost 4 bases and 3 bases respectively, with 13 bases between them. The CDR3 runs to 14 residues. CDR3 loop: CASSRKTGIYEQYF. CDR3 bases: TGTGCCAGTAGTAGAAAGACAGGAATCTACGAGCAGTACTTC. The full variable domain, its missing parts supplied by reference TRBV19 and TRBJ2-7, is DGGITQSPKYLFRKEGQNVTLSCEQNLNHDAMYWYRQDPGQGLRLIYYSQIVNDFQKGDIAEGYSVSREKKESFPLTVTSAQKNPTAFYLCASSRKTGIYEQYFGPGTRLTVT.

This sequence joins TRBV5-1 and TRBJ2-5, with 7 bases fitting TRBD2. CDR1 and CDR2 from the germline V gene are SGHRS and YFSETQ. After removal of 4 bases from V and 3 bases from J, the junction contained 3 bases not matched to a gene. The CDR3 covers 13 residues. CDR3 loop: CASSLGLEETQYF. The CDR3 region has the DNA TGCGCCAGCAGCCTAGGACTAGAAGAGACCCAGTACTTC.

The rearrangement uses TRBV7-9 and TRBJ2-1; 7 bases line up with TRBD1. J lost 15 bases, V lost 5 bases, and 7 bases had no gene match. CDR3 length equals 11 residues. CDR1 is SEHNR, CDR2 FQNEAQ, per germline (reference sequence). Written as DNA, the CDR3 is TGTGCCAGCAGCACGACAGGGCTGGCGTTCTTC. Translating it yields CASSTTGLAFF.

This clone was recorded only once. The chain has TRBV30 and TRBJ2-3, with D possibly matching TRBD2 (5 bases). With 3 bases removed from V and 6 bases from J, the gap between germline ends came to 7 bases. The CDR3 consists of 11 residues. Germline CDR1 and CDR2: GTSNPN and SVGIG (reference sequence). The CDR3 bases are TGTGCCTGGAGGGAGGTCGATACGCAGTATTTT. Translating it yields CAWREVDTQYF.

J is TRBJ2-3 and V is TRBV5-4, with 10 bases lining up with TRBD2. V lost 4 bases and J lost 1; bases outside the gene matches: 6. The CDR3 loop spans 16 amino acids. Germline V gene lookup returns CDR1 SGHNT and CDR2 YYREEE (reference sequence). The CDR3 sequence is CASSPVAGGRTDTQYF. DNA for the CDR3: TGTGCCAGCAGCCCCGTAGCGGGGGGACGCACAGATACGCAGTATTTT.

The CDR3 spells CASSSGTWYTEAFF. The CDR3 nucleotides read TGTGCCAGCAGCTCCGGGACTTGGTACACTGAAGCTTTCTTT. The gene calls are TRBV7-2 and TRBJ1-1; possibly TRBD1 for D (5 bases). The CDR3 contains 14 residues. Germline CDR1 is SGHTA and CDR2 is FQGNSA. V shed 4 bases and J shed 3 bases, with 12 bases lying between them.

The V and J genes are TRBV28 and TRBJ2-1; 7 positions agree with TRBD1. V shed 6 bases, J shed 6 bases, and the junction held 14 bases outside the gene matches. The CDR3 totals 16 residues. CDR1 is MDHEN, CDR2 SYDVKM, per germline. Here the CDR3 DNA reads TGTGCCAGCAGAGGACCCCCGGGGACAGTACCCAATGAGCAGTTCTTC. It yields the protein CASRGPPGTVPNEQFF.